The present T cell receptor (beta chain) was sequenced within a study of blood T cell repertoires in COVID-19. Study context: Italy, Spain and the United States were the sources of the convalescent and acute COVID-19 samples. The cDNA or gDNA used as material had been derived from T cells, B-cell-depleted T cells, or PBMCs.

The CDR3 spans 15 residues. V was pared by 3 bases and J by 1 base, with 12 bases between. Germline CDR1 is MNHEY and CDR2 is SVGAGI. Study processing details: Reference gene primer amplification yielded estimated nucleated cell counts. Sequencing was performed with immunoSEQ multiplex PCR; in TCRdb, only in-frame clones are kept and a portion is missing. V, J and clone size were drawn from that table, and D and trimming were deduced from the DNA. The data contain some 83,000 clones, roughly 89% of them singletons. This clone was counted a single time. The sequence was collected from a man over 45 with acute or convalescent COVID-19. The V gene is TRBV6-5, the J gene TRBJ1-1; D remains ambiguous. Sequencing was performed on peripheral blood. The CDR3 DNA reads TGTGCCAGCAGTTATGAGGGTGCAGCGAACACTGAAGCTTTCTTT. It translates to CASSYEGAANTEAFF.